The clone carrying this T cell receptor (beta chain) was observed at least ten times. The sample is drawn from a study of early T cells in non-severe SARS-CoV-2 infection. V lost 6 bases and J lost 0, with 6 bases in between. This CDR3 contains 14 residues. CDR1 MNHNY and CDR2 SVGAGI come from the germline V gene (reference sequence). TCRdb reprocessed the 5' RACE reads via MiXCR and lists one record per CDR3 protein. The sample includes fewer than 100,000 distinct CDR3 sequences, roughly 10% of them seen just once. This TCR came from an adult who was a healthcare worker with PCR-confirmed SARS-CoV-2 infection or an uninfected control (not recorded which). Sequencing used whole blood. V and J are TRBV6-6 and TRBJ2-6, with no clear D. CDR3 sequence reads: CASSPLSGANVLTF. For the CDR3, the DNA is TGTGCCAGCAGCCCTCTCTCTGGGGCCAACGTCCTGACTTTC.